This T cell receptor beta chain emerged from a study of control samples from healthy donors and cancer patients. This clone was counted once. The CDR3 consists of 14 residues. Germline loops: CDR1 MDHEN, CDR2 SYDVKM. The V end was cut by 8 bases, the J end by 0 bases, with 13 bases between. Sequencing used immunoSEQ multiplex PCR; TCRdb keeps in-frame clones, though not all of them. Seen here are roughly 99,000 clones, roughly 82% observed once, and the top ten hold 2% to 2.5%. This sequence joins TRBV28 and TRBJ1-1; D ambiguous. The TCR was taken from a man between 60 and 70 years old in good health. The sample taken for sequencing was blood. CDR3 in amino acids: CASGPLRLNTEAFF. CDR3 DNA: TGTGCCAGCGGGCCCCTTCGCCTGAACACTGAAGCTTTCTTT.